This T cell receptor beta chain was recorded in a study of blood T cell repertoires in COVID-19. Across the whole study: Some COVID-19 samples were acute and others convalescent; all came from the United States, Italy and Spain. T cells, B-cell-depleted T cells, or PBMCs provided the cDNA or gDNA that served as material.

Only in-frame clones appear in the TCRdb table, and some are missing; sequencing was by immunoSEQ multiplex PCR. This table holds around 250,000 clones, more than 75% found once. V dropped 0 bases and J dropped 3 bases, with 12 bases sitting between them. Germline loops: CDR1 KGHDR, CDR2 SFDVKD. This CDR3 has 16 residues. The sequence was collected from an older woman with active or convalescent COVID-19. Sequenced sample: peripheral blood. The rearrangement joins TRBV24-1 to TRBJ2-3, with D tentatively TRBD1 (7 bases). This CDR3 reads CATSDLGGGLTDTQYF. CDR3 nucleotides: TGTGCCACCAGTGATTTGGGAGGGGGCCTGACAGATACGCAGTATTTT.